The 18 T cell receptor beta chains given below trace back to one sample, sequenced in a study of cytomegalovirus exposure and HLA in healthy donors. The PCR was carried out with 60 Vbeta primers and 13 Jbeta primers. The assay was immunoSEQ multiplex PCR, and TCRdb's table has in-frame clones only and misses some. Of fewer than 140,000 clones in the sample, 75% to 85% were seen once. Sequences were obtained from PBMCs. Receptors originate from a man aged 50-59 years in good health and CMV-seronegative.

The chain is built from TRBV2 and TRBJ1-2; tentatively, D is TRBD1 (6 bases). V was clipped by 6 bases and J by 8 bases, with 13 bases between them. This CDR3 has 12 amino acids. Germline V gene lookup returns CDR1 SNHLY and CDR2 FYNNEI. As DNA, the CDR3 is TGTGCCAGCAGGGCAGGGGCGCGGGGCTACACCTTC. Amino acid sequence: CASRAGARGYTF.

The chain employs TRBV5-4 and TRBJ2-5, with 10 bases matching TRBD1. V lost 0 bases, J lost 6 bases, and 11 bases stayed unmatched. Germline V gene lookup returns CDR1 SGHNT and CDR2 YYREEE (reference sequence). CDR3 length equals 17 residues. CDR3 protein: CASSLGGLGQGRKTQYF. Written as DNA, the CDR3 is TGTGCCAGCAGCTTGGGGGGGCTGGGACAGGGGAGGAAGACCCAGTACTTC.

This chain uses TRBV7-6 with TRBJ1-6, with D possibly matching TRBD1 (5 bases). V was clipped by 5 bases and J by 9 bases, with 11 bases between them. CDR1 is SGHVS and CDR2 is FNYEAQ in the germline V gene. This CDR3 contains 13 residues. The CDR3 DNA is TGTGCCAGCAGCCCCCCGCAGGGTTCACCCCTCCACTTT. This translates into CASSPPQGSPLHF.

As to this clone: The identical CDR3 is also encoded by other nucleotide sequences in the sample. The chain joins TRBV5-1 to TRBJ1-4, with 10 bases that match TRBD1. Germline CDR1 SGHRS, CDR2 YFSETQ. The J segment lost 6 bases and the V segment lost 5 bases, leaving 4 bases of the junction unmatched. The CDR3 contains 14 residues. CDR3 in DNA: TGCGCCAGCAGTTCCGGGACAGGGGATGAAAAACTGTTTTTT. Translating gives CASSSGTGDEKLFF.

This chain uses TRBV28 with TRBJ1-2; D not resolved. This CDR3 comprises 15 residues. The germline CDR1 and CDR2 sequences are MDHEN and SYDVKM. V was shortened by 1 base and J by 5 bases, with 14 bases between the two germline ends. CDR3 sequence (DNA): TGTGCCAGCAGTTTATCCCCCCCTCCTTCGTATGGCTACACCTTC. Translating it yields CASSLSPPPSYGYTF.

The CDR3: CASGQGAREKLFF. The CDR3 DNA reads TGTGCCAGCGGGCAGGGGGCTCGTGAAAAACTGTTTTTT. The chain has TRBV2 and TRBJ1-4; TRBD1 agrees at 8 bases. The V gene end was trimmed by 8 bases and the J gene end by 7 bases; junction bases not matched to a gene: 6. The V gene's germline CDR1 is SNHLY and CDR2 FYNNEI. This CDR3 has 13 residues. The full variable domain, rest sourced from reference TRBV2 and TRBJ1-4, is EPEVTQTPSHQVTQMGQEVILRCVPISNHLYFYWYRQILGQKVEFLVSFYNNEISEKSEIFDDQFSVERPDGSNFTLKIRSTKLEDSAMYFCASGQGAREKLFFGSGTQLSVL.

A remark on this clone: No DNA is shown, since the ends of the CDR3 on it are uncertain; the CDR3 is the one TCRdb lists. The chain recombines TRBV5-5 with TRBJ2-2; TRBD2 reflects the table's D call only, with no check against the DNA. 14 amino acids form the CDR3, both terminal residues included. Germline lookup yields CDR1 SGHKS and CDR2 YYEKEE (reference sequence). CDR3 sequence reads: CASILGGYTGELFF.

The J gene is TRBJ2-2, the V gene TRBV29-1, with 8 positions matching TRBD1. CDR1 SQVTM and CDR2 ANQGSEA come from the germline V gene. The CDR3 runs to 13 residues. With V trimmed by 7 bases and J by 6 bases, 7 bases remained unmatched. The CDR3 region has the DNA TGCAGCGCCCTAAAACAGGGGGCCGGGGAGCTGTTTTTT. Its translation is CSALKQGAGELFF.

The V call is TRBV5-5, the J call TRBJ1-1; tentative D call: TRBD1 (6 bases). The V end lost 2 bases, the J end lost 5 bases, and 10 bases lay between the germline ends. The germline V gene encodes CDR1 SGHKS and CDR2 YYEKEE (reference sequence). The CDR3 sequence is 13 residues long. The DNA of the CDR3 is TGTGCCAGCAGCTTACAGGGTGATACTGAAGCTTTCTTT. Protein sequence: CASSLQGDTEAFF.

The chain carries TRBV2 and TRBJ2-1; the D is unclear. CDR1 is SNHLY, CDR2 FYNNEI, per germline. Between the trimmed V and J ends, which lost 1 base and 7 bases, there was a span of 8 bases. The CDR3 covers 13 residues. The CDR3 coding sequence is TGTGCCAGCAGTGAAGGCTACCTTAATGAGCAGTTCTTC. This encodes CASSEGYLNEQFF.

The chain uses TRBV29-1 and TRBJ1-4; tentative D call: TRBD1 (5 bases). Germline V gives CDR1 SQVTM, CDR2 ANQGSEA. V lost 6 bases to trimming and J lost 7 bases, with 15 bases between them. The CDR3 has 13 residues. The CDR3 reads CSVGTPGGEKLFF. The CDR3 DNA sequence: TGCAGCGTGGGTACTCCGGGGGGTGAAAAACTGTTTTTT.

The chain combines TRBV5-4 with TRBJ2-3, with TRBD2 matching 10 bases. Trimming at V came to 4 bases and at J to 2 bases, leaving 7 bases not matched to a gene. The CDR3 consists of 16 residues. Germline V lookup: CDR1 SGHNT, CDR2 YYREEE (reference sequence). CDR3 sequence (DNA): TGTGCCAGCAGCCCTGGACTAGCGGATTTCACAGATACGCAGTATTTT. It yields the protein CASSPGLADFTDTQYF.

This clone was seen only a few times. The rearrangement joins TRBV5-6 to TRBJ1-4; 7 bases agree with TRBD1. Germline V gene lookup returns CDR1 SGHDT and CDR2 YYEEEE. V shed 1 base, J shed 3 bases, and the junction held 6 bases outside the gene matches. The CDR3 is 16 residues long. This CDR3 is CASSLRQGAANEKLFF. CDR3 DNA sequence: TGTGCCAGCAGCTTGCGACAGGGAGCGGCTAATGAAAAACTGTTTTTT.

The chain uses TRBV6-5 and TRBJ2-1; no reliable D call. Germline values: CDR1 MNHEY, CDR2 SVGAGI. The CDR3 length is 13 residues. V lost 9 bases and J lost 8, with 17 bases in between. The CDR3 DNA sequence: TGTGCCAGTGGTATCGCCAGGAACCATGAGCAGTTCTTC. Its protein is CASGIARNHEQFF.

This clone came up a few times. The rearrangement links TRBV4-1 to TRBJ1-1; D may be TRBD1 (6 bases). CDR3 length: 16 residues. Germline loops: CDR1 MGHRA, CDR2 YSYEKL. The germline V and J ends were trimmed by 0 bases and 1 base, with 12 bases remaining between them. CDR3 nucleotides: TGCGCCAGCAGCCAAGATTCGGACAGCCGGAACACTGAAGCTTTCTTT. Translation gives CASSQDSDSRNTEAFF.

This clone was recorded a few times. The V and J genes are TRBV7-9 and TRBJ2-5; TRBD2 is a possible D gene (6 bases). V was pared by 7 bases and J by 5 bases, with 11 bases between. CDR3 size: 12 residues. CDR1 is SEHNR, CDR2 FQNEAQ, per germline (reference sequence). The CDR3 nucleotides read TGTGCCAGCACCCAGGCGGGGGAGACCCAGTACTTC. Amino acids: CASTQAGETQYF.

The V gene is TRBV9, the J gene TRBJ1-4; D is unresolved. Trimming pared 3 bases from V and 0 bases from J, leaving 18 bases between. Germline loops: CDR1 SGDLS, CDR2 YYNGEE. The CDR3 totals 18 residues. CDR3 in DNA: TGTGCCAGCAGCGAACCCCCAGCGCGCGTGGCAACTAATGAAAAACTGTTTTTT. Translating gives CASSEPPARVATNEKLFF.

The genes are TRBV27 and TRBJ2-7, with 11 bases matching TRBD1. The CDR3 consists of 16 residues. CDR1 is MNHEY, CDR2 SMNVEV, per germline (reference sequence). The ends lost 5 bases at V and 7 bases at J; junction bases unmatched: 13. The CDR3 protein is CASSPGYRGQGGEQYF. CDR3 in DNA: TGTGCCAGCAGTCCGGGGTATAGGGGACAGGGGGGGGAGCAGTACTTC.